This entry is about one T cell receptor (beta chain). No antigen is known for it. The length of the CDR3 is 15 residues. V lost 3 bases and J lost 4, with 15 bases in between. The germline CDR1 and CDR2 sequences are MDHEN and SYDVKM. The PCR used 60 Vbeta and 13 Jbeta primers. The data were produced by immunoSEQ multiplex PCR, yet TCRdb's version contains in-frame clones alone and is incomplete. The sample holds 100,000 to 150,000 clones; approximately 80% are singletons and the top ten take approximately 2%. The data derive from a study of cytomegalovirus exposure and HLA in healthy donors. The donors gave bone marrow, and they were healthy. General study points: In an earlier analysis, about 87% or about 30%: the productive usage of most TCR beta V segments.

The sequencing input was PBMCs. This TCR was recovered from a man between 45 and 60 years old in good health and CMV-seronegative. This sequence joins TRBV28 and TRBJ1-1, with a possible D match to TRBD1 (6 bases). The CDR3 is CASSLIWGPGTEAFF. CDR3 DNA sequence: TGTGCCAGCAGTTTGATTTGGGGGCCGGGCACTGAAGCTTTCTTT. Complete variable domain (other parts from reference TRBV28 and TRBJ1-1): DVKVTQSSRYLVKRTGEKVFLECVQDMDHENMFWYRQDPGLGLRLIYFSYDVKMKEKGDIPEGYSVSREKKERFSLILESASTNQTSMYLCASSLIWGPGTEAFFGQGTRLTVV.